This T cell receptor (beta chain) is from a study of T cell responses to AZD1222 COVID-19 vaccine. Germline CDR1 LGHDT, CDR2 YNNKEL (reference sequence). V trimming: 4 bases; J trimming: 1 base; junction bases outside the gene matches: 3. The CDR3 contains 17 residues. Sequencing used immunoSEQ multiplex PCR; TCRdb keeps in-frame clones, though not all of them. The sample lists 84,000 or so clones, roughly 85% occurring once. The chain links TRBV3-1 (or the pseudogene TRBV3-2) to TRBJ2-1, with 14 positions matching TRBD2. Specimen: peripheral blood, collected on day 0 of AZD1222 vaccination. This receptor was obtained from an adult in good health. The CDR3 region is CASSRGTSGSSYNEQFF. The CDR3, as DNA: TGTGCCAGCAGCCGGGGGACTAGCGGGAGTTCCTACAATGAGCAGTTCTTC.